These 7 T cell receptor beta chains originate from one sample sequenced in a study of blood T cell repertoires in COVID-19. Only in-frame clones appear in the TCRdb table, and some are missing; sequencing was by immunoSEQ multiplex PCR. The sample lists about 330,000 clones, 65% to 90% occurring once. Material for sequencing was peripheral blood. These receptor sequences come from a human donor in a cohort sampled during active COVID-19.

The CDR3 reads CASSRSGTGPYEQYF. CDR3 DNA sequence: TGTGCCAGCAGTCGATCCGGGACAGGGCCCTACGAGCAGTACTTC. The chain combines TRBV7-9 with TRBJ2-7; 9 bases map to TRBD1. Germline CDR1 SEHNR, CDR2 FQNEAQ (reference sequence). With 6 bases clipped from V and 2 bases from J, the junction kept 8 bases outside the gene matches. The CDR3 has 15 residues. The full variable domain, with the rest looked up from reference TRBV7-9 and TRBJ2-7, is DTGVSQNPRHKITKRGQNVTFRCDPISEHNRLYWYRQTLGQGPEFLTYFQNEAQLEKSRLLSDRFSAERPKGSFSTLEIQRTEQGDSAMYLCASSRSGTGPYEQYFGPGTRLTVT.

The chain has TRBV13 and TRBJ2-3; 9 bases align to TRBD2. The CDR3 length is 19 residues. Germline V CDR1 and CDR2: PRHDT, FYEKMQ (reference sequence). The V and J ends lost 6 bases and 3 bases, in that order; junction bases with no gene match: 19. The CDR3 reads CASRPLLAGRLTSTDTQYF. CDR3 bases: TGTGCCAGCAGGCCCCTGCTAGCGGGGAGGCTCACGTCAACAGATACGCAGTATTTT.

The genes are TRBV24-1 and TRBJ1-2; 7 nucleotides match TRBD1. This CDR3 has 16 residues. J lost 1 base, V lost 6 bases, and 10 bases had no gene match. Germline V gene data show CDR1 as KGHDR and CDR2 as SFDVKD. CDR3: CATSTSGTAFNYGYTF. DNA for the CDR3: TGTGCCACCAGTACGTCCGGGACAGCGTTTAACTATGGCTACACCTTC.

The gene calls are TRBV27 and TRBJ1-6; weak D call: TRBD1 (6 bases). The germline V gene has CDR1 MNHEY and CDR2 SMNVEV (reference sequence). The CDR3 covers 12 residues. With 6 bases removed from V and 7 bases from J, the gap between germline ends came to 7 bases. The CDR3 spells CASSTGNSPLHF. The CDR3 coding sequence is TGTGCCAGCAGCACAGGGAATTCACCCCTCCACTTT.

The chain links TRBV10-2 to TRBJ1-1; no clear D. The CDR3 is made up of 12 amino acids. The germline gives CDR1 WSHSY, CDR2 SAAADI. V dropped 0 bases and J dropped 8 bases, with 7 bases sitting between them. The CDR3 DNA reads TGCGCCAGCAGTGAGTCAGATGCGGAAGCTTTCTTT. It is translated as CASSESDAEAFF.

The chain couples TRBV5-1 to TRBJ1-1; D uncertain. This CDR3 has 13 amino acids. The ends were cut back, 5 bases at V and 3 bases at J, with 11 bases in the middle. CDR1 SGHRS and CDR2 YFSETQ come from the germline V gene. CDR3 DNA: TGCGCCAGCAGTACAACCCGGGACACTGAAGCTTTCTTT. Protein: CASSTTRDTEAFF.

The chain joins TRBV27 to TRBJ2-2, with a tentative D call TRBD1 (5 bases). CDR3 length: 13 amino acids. Germline V gene lookup returns CDR1 MNHEY and CDR2 SMNVEV (reference sequence). The CDR3: CTTAHEDTGELFF. CDR3 DNA: TGTACGACAGCTCATGAGGACACCGGGGAGCTGTTTTTT.